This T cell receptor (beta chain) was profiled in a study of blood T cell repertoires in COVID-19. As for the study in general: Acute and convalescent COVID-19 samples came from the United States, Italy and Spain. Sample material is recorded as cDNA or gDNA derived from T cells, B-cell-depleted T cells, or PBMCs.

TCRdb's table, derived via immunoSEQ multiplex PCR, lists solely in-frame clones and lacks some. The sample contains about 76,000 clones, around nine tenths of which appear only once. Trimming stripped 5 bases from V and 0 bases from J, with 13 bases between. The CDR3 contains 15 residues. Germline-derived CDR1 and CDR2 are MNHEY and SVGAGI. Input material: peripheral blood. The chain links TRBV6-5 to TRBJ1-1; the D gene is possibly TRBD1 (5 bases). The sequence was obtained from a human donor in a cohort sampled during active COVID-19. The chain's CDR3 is CASSLIRGMNTEAFF. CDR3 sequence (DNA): TGTGCCAGCAGTCTAATTAGGGGCATGAACACTGAAGCTTTCTTT.